The T cell receptor (beta chain) described here comes from a study of blood T cell repertoires in COVID-19. About the research overall: Italy, Spain and the United States were the sources of the convalescent and acute COVID-19 samples. T cells, B-cell-depleted T cells, or PBMCs provided the cDNA or gDNA that served as material.

From germline, CDR1 is GTSNPN and CDR2 SVGIG (reference sequence). The CDR3 spans 14 residues. Trimming took 0 bases from V and 3 from J, leaving 8 bases between them. This clone was detected a few times. Per the original data handling: Reference gene primer amplification yielded estimated nucleated cell counts. The assay was immunoSEQ multiplex PCR, and TCRdb's table has in-frame clones only and misses some. The V and J calls and clone size come from that table; D and trimming were worked out from the DNA. The profile shows under 200,000 clones, approximately 86% of them singletons. Material for sequencing was peripheral blood. The receptor was isolated from a man aged 65-85 years with acute or convalescent COVID-19. The chain couples TRBV30 to TRBJ1-4; TRBD1 is a possible D gene (5 bases). The CDR3 loop is CAWSVGDSNEKLFF. For the CDR3, the DNA is TGTGCCTGGAGTGTAGGGGATTCTAATGAAAAACTGTTTTTT. The full variable domain, completed using reference TRBV30 and TRBJ1-4, is SQTIHQWPATLVQPVGSPLSLECTVEGTSNPNLYWYRQAAGRGLQLLFYSVGIGQISSEVPQNLSASRPQDRQFILSSKKLLLSDSGFYLCAWSVGDSNEKLFFGSGTQLSVL.